One sample yielded the 22 T cell receptor beta chains listed below, sequenced in a study of blood T cell repertoires in COVID-19. Using immunoSEQ multiplex PCR, the repertoire was profiled, and TCRdb retains in-frame clones only, with some absent. The sample holds about 42,000 clones, around 84% seen once. The sample taken for sequencing was peripheral blood. Source of these receptors: a human donor in a cohort sampled during active COVID-19.

The rearrangement joins TRBV6-2 or TRBV6-3 to TRBJ2-2; possibly TRBD1 for D (6 bases). Trimming left V 2 bases short and J 0 bases short, with 19 bases between. The CDR3 runs to 19 residues. The V gene's germline CDR1 is MNHEY and CDR2 SVGEGT. As DNA, the CDR3 is TGTGCCAGCAGTTACGACAGGTTGAGCTCCCCCACGAACACCGGGGAGCTGTTTTTT. It translates to CASSYDRLSSPTNTGELFF.

The genes are TRBV5-6 and TRBJ2-5, with 8 bases fitting TRBD2. J was trimmed by 5 bases and V by 4 bases; bases with no gene match: 10. The CDR3 contains 15 residues. The germline V gene has CDR1 SGHDT and CDR2 YYEEEE. DNA for the CDR3: TGTGCCAGCAGCACAGGACTAGCTAGTTGGGAGACCCAGTACTTC. It translates to CASSTGLASWETQYF.

The V and J genes are TRBV9 and TRBJ1-1; D may be TRBD1 (6 bases). From germline, CDR1 is SGDLS and CDR2 YYNGEE. Trimming removed 4 bases at V and 0 bases at J, with 10 bases between. The CDR3 runs to 14 residues. The CDR3 sequence: CASSLGQMNTEAFF. The CDR3, as DNA: TGTGCCAGCAGCCTAGGACAGATGAACACTGAAGCTTTCTTT.

This clone has just a few counts. The chain links TRBV29-1 to TRBJ1-3, with D perhaps TRBD1 (6 bases). Germline assignment: CDR1 SQVTM and CDR2 ANQGSEA. This CDR3 is built from 12 residues. The germline V and J ends were trimmed by 3 bases and 4 bases, with 7 bases remaining between them. The CDR3 reads CSVDQGGNTIYF. CDR3 coding DNA: TGCAGCGTTGACCAGGGGGGAAACACCATATATTTT.

The gene calls are TRBV6-5 and TRBJ1-1; D not certain. Germline CDR1 is MNHEY and CDR2 is SVGAGI. The CDR3 contains 14 residues. Trimming pared 0 bases from V and 7 bases from J, leaving 12 bases between. The CDR3, as DNA: TGTGCCAGCAGTTACTCGAAGGCAGGCTTTGAAGCTTTCTTT. This encodes CASSYSKAGFEAFF.

The chain carries TRBV7-8 and TRBJ2-7; 10 bases fit TRBD2. CDR3 length: 15 residues. Germline loops: CDR1 SGHVS, CDR2 FQNEAQ. The CDR3 nucleotides are TGTGTCAGCAGCCCCGGAGCGGGGGGGCCTATCGAGCAGTACGTC. The encoded protein is CVSSPGAGGPIEQYV.

This chain links TRBV30 with TRBJ2-5; D might be TRBD1 (6 bases). The CDR3 is 14 amino acids. V lost 1 base, J lost 1 base, and 10 bases lay in between. Germline loops: CDR1 GTSNPN, CDR2 SVGIG (reference sequence). The DNA of the CDR3 is TGTGCCTGGAGTGGAGACAGGCCCCAAGAGACCCAGTACTTC. As protein: CAWSGDRPQETQYF.

The V gene is TRBV6-5, the J gene TRBJ1-6, with TRBD1 identical over 8 bases. Germline CDR1 is MNHEY and CDR2 is SVGAGI. The CDR3 totals 15 residues. V lost 8 bases and J lost 0; bases outside the gene matches: 3. CDR3 coding DNA: TGTGCCAGCCGGGACAGGAGCTCCTATAATTCACCCCTCCACTTT. Its translation: CASRDRSSYNSPLHF.

V and J are TRBV2 and TRBJ2-5; possibly TRBD2 for D (5 bases). The CDR3 extends over 14 amino acids. V lost 5 bases and J 2 bases, leaving 12 bases between the germline ends. Germline values: CDR1 SNHLY, CDR2 FYNNEI. CDR3 nucleotides: TGTGCCAGCAGTTATGCTAGCTCGCAAGAGACCCAGTACTTC. Protein: CASSYASSQETQYF. The full variable domain, its missing parts supplied by reference TRBV2 and TRBJ2-5, is EPEVTQTPSHQVTQMGQEVILRCVPISNHLYFYWYRQILGQKVEFLVSFYNNEISEKSEIFDDQFSVERPDGSNFTLKIRSTKLEDSAMYFCASSYASSQETQYFGPGTRLLVL.

The rearrangement links TRBV30 to TRBJ2-1; D is undetermined. Germline V gene lookup returns CDR1 GTSNPN and CDR2 SVGIG (reference sequence). CDR3 size: 13 residues. V was clipped by 3 bases and J by 4 bases, with 10 bases between them. The CDR3 nucleotides are TGTGCCTGGAGGCGGTACCCGTACAATGAGCAGTTCTTC. Residues: CAWRRYPYNEQFF.

This clone was seen more than once but under ten times. J is TRBJ1-2 and V is TRBV12-3 or TRBV12-4; D possibly corresponds to TRBD1 (5 bases). The CDR3 totals 12 residues. Between the trimmed V and J ends, which lost 4 bases and 8 bases, there was a span of 11 bases. The CDR3: CASSSQGRGYTF. The CDR3, as DNA: TGTGCCAGCAGTTCTCAGGGCCGAGGCTACACCTTC.

This clone is a singleton in its sample. The rearrangement links TRBV30 to TRBJ2-4, with TRBD1 matching 9 bases. This CDR3 has 15 amino acids. The V segment lost 4 bases and the J segment 0 bases; nucleotides outside the gene matches: 4. Germline V lookup: CDR1 GTSNPN, CDR2 SVGIG (reference sequence). CDR3 sequence: CAWTTGGSAKNIQYF. The DNA for the CDR3 is TGTGCCTGGACCACAGGGGGCTCAGCCAAAAACATTCAGTACTTC.

The chain recombines TRBV6-2 or TRBV6-3 with TRBJ2-7, with 12 bases lining up with TRBD1. The CDR3 has 20 residues. Germline V gives CDR1 MNHEY, CDR2 SVGEGT. With 4 bases clipped from V and 3 bases from J, the junction kept 19 bases outside the gene matches. The CDR3 DNA is TGTGCCAGCAGTTCCCCCAAACCGGGACAGGGGGCCCTCGTGGGCTACGAGCAGTACTTC. This sequence encodes CASSSPKPGQGALVGYEQYF.

The V gene is TRBV11-2, the J gene TRBJ1-6; D gene unclear. Germline CDR1 SGHAT, CDR2 FQNNGV. The CDR3 consists of 15 residues. Trimming removed 1 base at V and 6 bases at J, with 10 bases between. This chain's CDR3 is CASSLGDFGNSPLHF. DNA for the CDR3: TGTGCCAGCAGCTTAGGAGATTTTGGTAATTCACCCCTCCACTTT.

This rearrangement joins TRBV13 to TRBJ2-7, with 7 bases identical to TRBD1. After removal of 3 bases from V and 3 bases from J, the junction contained 2 bases not matched to a gene. The CDR3 contains 13 residues. The germline V gene has CDR1 PRHDT and CDR2 FYEKMQ (reference sequence). CDR3 region: CASSLTGNYEQYV. The CDR3 nucleotides read TGTGCCAGCAGCTTGACAGGGAACTACGAGCAGTACGTC.

A remark on this clone: The sample holds other DNA sequences that translate to the same CDR3. CDR3 nucleotide sequence: TGTGCCAGTAGTATGTACGGACAGGGCCTCAGCAATCAGCCCCAGCATTTT. It codes for CASSMYGQGLSNQPQHF. The V and J genes are TRBV19 and TRBJ1-5, with 8 bases identical to TRBD1. Germline values: CDR1 LNHDA, CDR2 SQIVND (reference sequence). This CDR3 is built from 17 residues. The trim removed 3 bases at V and 1 base at J, leaving 8 bases unmatched.

The genes are TRBV10-2 and TRBJ2-3, with 7 bases fitting TRBD2. Germline V gene lookup returns CDR1 WSHSY and CDR2 SAAADI. The CDR3 spans 14 residues. V lost 9 bases to trimming and J lost 2 bases; unmatched junction nucleotides: 8. The CDR3 is CASSVAGPTDTQYF. CDR3 DNA sequence: TGCGCCAGTTCCGTAGCGGGCCCCACAGATACGCAGTATTTT.

J is TRBJ2-2 and V is TRBV3-1 (or the pseudogene TRBV3-2); 8 nucleotides match TRBD2. V dropped 1 base and J dropped 5; count of bases not matched to a gene: 9. The CDR3 is made up of 17 amino acids. CDR1 is LGHDT, CDR2 YNNKEL, per germline (reference sequence). CDR3 nucleotides: TGTGCCAGCAGCCAAGGCCGCACAGCGGGGGTAACCGGGGAGCTGTTTTTT. This translates into CASSQGRTAGVTGELFF.

This clone was seen a single time. CDR3 in DNA: TGTGCCAGCAGTTACGCGGTTGCCCAGGGGATGGGCTACACCTTC. This sequence encodes CASSYAVAQGMGYTF. The V call is TRBV6-2 or TRBV6-3, the J call TRBJ1-2, with D possibly being TRBD1 (6 bases). V lost 2 bases to trimming and J lost 8 bases, with 18 bases between them. Germline loops: CDR1 MNHEY, CDR2 SVGEGT. The CDR3 spans 15 residues.

The chain is built from TRBV19 and TRBJ2-3, with TRBD2 matching 10 bases. The J segment lost 6 bases and the V segment lost 5 bases, leaving 11 bases of the junction unmatched. Germline CDR1 LNHDA, CDR2 SQIVND (reference sequence). The CDR3 is 16 residues long. The chain's CDR3 is CASSRQRGGLGDTQYF. CDR3 nucleotides: TGTGCCAGTAGTCGACAGCGGGGGGGCCTAGGGGATACGCAGTATTTT.

This clone was recorded once. This chain uses TRBV29-1 with TRBJ1-1; the D gene is possibly TRBD1 (5 bases). The CDR3 sequence is 12 residues long. CDR1 SQVTM and CDR2 ANQGSEA come from the germline V gene. Trimming left V 3 bases short and J 4 bases short, with 9 bases between. As DNA, the CDR3 is TGCAGCGTTGAGTGGCAGGGCACTGAAGCTTTCTTT. Translating gives CSVEWQGTEAFF.

This chain connects TRBV14 to TRBJ1-1, with D uncertain. V lost 4 bases and J lost 2, with 14 bases in between. In germline, CDR1 is SGHDN, CDR2 FVKESK. The CDR3 contains 15 residues. CDR3 nucleotide sequence: TGTGCCAGCAGCCGTTTCAGGTCGAGTAACACTGAAGCTTTCTTT. It codes for CASSRFRSSNTEAFF.